The 11 T cell receptor beta chains in this list originate from one sample, sequenced in a study of T cell responses to AZD1222 COVID-19 vaccine. Here immunoSEQ multiplex PCR was the method, and the copy in TCRdb shows in-frame clones only, minus some. Here the sample spans some 130,000 clones, about 90% being singletons. The sample was peripheral blood, taken on day 0 of AZD1222 vaccination. These receptors all stem from an adult in good health.

This chain links TRBV5-1 with TRBJ1-1; TRBD1 matches 7 bases. This CDR3 comprises 15 residues. V shed 4 bases, J shed 3 bases, and the junction held 9 bases outside the gene matches. CDR1 is SGHRS and CDR2 is YFSETQ in the germline V gene. This CDR3 reads CASSPETGWDTEAFF. In DNA form, the CDR3 reads TGCGCCAGCAGCCCAGAGACAGGGTGGGACACTGAAGCTTTCTTT.

This clone came up once. The chain links TRBV5-5 to TRBJ1-1, with 7 bases aligning to TRBD1. The V gene end was trimmed by 4 bases and the J gene end by 0 bases; junction bases not matched to a gene: 9. CDR1 SGHKS and CDR2 YYEKEE come from the germline V gene (reference sequence). The CDR3 consists of 16 residues. CDR3 sequence reads: CASSPGGQHMNTEAFF. Here the CDR3 DNA reads TGTGCCAGCAGCCCAGGGGGGCAGCATATGAACACTGAAGCTTTCTTT.

The DNA for the CDR3 is TGCAGCGTTGCCTCGGGGGGAGTCACTGAAGCTTTCTTT. Translating gives CSVASGGVTEAFF. This chain joins TRBV29-1 and TRBJ1-1; a possible D gene is TRBD1 (5 bases). Germline lookup yields CDR1 SQVTM and CDR2 ANQGSEA. The CDR3 sequence is 13 residues long. V was trimmed by 4 bases and J by 4 bases, leaving 13 bases between them.

The chain recombines TRBV28 with TRBJ1-4; possible D gene TRBD1, 5 bases. This CDR3 has 14 residues. CDR1 and CDR2 (germline): MDHEN, SYDVKM. The V gene lost 5 bases and the J gene lost 7 bases, with 14 bases spanning the gap. The CDR3 here is CASSLEWGSEKLFF. The CDR3 bases are TGTGCCAGCAGTCTAGAGTGGGGGAGTGAAAAACTGTTTTTT.

The rearrangement joins TRBV9 to TRBJ1-1; a weak D match, TRBD1 (6 bases). The V and J ends lost 4 bases and 0 bases respectively, with 13 bases between them. The CDR3 loop spans 15 amino acids. Germline V gives CDR1 SGDLS, CDR2 YYNGEE. CDR3: CASSPQGTMNTEAFF. The CDR3 nucleotides read TGTGCCAGCAGCCCACAGGGTACCATGAACACTGAAGCTTTCTTT.

The rearrangement joins TRBV5-8 to TRBJ2-7, with 7 bases identical to TRBD2. This CDR3 is built from 14 residues. Germline assignment: CDR1 SGHTS and CDR2 YDEGEE. J was trimmed by 3 bases and V by 0 bases; bases with no gene match: 3. The CDR3 nucleotides are TGTGCCAGCAGCTTGGGGGCTAGCGGCTACGAGCAGTACTTC. Protein: CASSLGASGYEQYF.

In nucleotides, the CDR3 is TGTGCCATCAGTGAGACTCAGGGGGCCCTAGGGAACACTGAAGCTTTCTTT. Amino acid sequence: CAISETQGALGNTEAFF. The chain links TRBV10-3 to TRBJ1-1, with 8 bases aligning to TRBD1. The V and J ends lost 2 bases and 1 base, in that order; junction bases with no gene match: 9. The CDR3 has 17 residues. Germline V gene sequence: CDR1 ENHRY, CDR2 SYGVKD.

This clone turned up a few times. This chain joins TRBV12-3 or TRBV12-4 and TRBJ1-2; 8 bases are shared with TRBD1. This CDR3 contains 13 residues. V lost 6 bases, J lost 2 bases, and 2 bases stayed unmatched. The CDR3 reads CASRWTGNYGYTF. The CDR3 DNA reads TGTGCCAGCAGGTGGACAGGGAACTATGGCTACACCTTC.

The V gene is TRBV2, the J gene TRBJ1-1; no firm D call. The CDR3 contains 15 residues. Germline V gene sequence: CDR1 SNHLY, CDR2 FYNNEI. Deletions cut 5 bases from V and 0 bases from J, with 13 bases between. Written as DNA, the CDR3 is TGTGCCAGCAGTCGTTGGGTGCCAATGAACACTGAAGCTTTCTTT. Protein: CASSRWVPMNTEAFF.

The chain couples TRBV5-1 to TRBJ1-1, with 11 bases aligning to TRBD1. Trimming removed 5 bases from V and 9 bases from J; junction bases left unmatched: 6. The CDR3 extends over 13 amino acids. The germline gives CDR1 SGHRS, CDR2 YFSETQ. In nucleotides, the CDR3 is TGCGCCAGCAGGCAGGACAGGGGGCCGAAAGCTTTCTTT. As protein: CASRQDRGPKAFF.

This clone was detected only once. The chain recombines TRBV9 with TRBJ1-2, with 7 positions matching TRBD1. The CDR3 covers 15 residues. V trimming: 4 bases; J trimming: 0 bases; junction bases outside the gene matches: 6. CDR1 is SGDLS, CDR2 YYNGEE, per germline. The CDR3, as DNA: TGTGCCAGCAGCCCAGGGGGGCGGACTAACTATGGCTACACCTTC. It yields the protein CASSPGGRTNYGYTF. Variable domain in full (rest from reference TRBV9 and TRBJ1-2): DSGVTQTPKHLITATGQRVTLRCSPRSGDLSVYWYQQSLDQGLQFLIQYYNGEERAKGNILERFSAQQFPDLHSELNLSSLELGDSALYFCASSPGGRTNYGYTFGSGTRLTVV.